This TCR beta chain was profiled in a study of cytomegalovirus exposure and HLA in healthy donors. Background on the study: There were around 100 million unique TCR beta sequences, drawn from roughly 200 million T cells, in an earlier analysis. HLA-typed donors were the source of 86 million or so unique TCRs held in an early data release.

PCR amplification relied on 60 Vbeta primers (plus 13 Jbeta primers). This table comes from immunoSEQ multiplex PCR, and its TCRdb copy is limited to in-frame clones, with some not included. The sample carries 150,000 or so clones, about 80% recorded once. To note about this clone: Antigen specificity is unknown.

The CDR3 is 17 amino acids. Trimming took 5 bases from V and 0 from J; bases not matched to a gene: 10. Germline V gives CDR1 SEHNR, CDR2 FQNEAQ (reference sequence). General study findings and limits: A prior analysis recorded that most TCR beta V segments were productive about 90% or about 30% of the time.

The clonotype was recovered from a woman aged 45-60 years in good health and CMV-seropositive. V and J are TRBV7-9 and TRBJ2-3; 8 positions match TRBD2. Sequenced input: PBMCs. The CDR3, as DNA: TGTGCCAGCAGCCCCGGCGGCGGGGGGACTAGCACAGATACGCAGTATTTT. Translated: CASSPGGGGTSTDTQYF.